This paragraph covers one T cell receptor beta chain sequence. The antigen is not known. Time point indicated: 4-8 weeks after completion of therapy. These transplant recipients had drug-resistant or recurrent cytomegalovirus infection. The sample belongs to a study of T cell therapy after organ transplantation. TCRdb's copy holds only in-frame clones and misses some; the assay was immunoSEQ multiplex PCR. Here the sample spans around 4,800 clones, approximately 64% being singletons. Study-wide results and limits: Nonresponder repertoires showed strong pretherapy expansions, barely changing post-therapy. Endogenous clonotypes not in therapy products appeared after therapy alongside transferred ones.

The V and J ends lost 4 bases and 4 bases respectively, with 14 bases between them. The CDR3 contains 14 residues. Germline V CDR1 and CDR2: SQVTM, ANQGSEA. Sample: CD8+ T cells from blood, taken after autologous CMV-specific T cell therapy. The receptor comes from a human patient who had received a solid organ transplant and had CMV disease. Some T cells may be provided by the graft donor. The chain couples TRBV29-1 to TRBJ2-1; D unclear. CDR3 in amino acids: CSVVEVGRYNEQFF. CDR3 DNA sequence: TGCAGCGTTGTCGAGGTCGGGCGTTACAATGAGCAGTTCTTC.